This TCR beta chain was recovered during a study of cytomegalovirus exposure and HLA in healthy donors. The PCR employed 60 Vbeta primers together with 13 Jbeta primers. In the original analysis: Counted up in a later analysis, unique TCR beta chains came to some 82 million, with around 9.9 million shared. Assay used: immunoSEQ multiplex PCR; TCRdb lists only in-frame clones, some missing. The DNA gave D and trimming, while V, J and clone size come from that table. The table lists tens of thousands of clones, 75% to 85% of them singletons. There are 13 residues in the CDR3. Germline loops: CDR1 SGDLS, CDR2 YYNGEE. Trimming stripped 0 bases from V and 7 bases from J, with 10 bases between. The count of this clone is one.

This clonotype originated in a middle-aged man in good health and CMV-seropositive. This chain links TRBV9 with TRBJ1-2; D is undetermined. Sequencing was carried out using PBMCs. This CDR3 is CASSVGGSPGYTF. The CDR3 bases are TGTGCCAGCAGCGTAGGAGGAAGTCCTGGCTACACCTTC.